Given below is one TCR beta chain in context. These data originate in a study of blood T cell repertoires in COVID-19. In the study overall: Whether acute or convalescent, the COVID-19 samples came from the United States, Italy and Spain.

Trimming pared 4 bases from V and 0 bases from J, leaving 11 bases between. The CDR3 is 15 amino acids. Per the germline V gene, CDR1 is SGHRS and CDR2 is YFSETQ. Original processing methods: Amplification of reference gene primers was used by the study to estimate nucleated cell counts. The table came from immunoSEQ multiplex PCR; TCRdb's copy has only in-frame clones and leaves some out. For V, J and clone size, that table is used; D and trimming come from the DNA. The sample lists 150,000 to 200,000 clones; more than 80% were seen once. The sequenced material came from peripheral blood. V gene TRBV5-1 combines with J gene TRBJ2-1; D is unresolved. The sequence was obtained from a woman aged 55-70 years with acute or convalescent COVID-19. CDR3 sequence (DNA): TGCGCCAGCAGCGGTGACGCTAGCTCCTACAATGAGCAGTTCTTC. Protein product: CASSGDASSYNEQFF.